The source of this T cell receptor (beta chain) is a study of blood T cell repertoires in COVID-19. Study in general: From the United States, Italy and Spain came samples of acute and convalescent COVID-19. Nucleic acid was either cDNA or gDNA, and it came from T cells, B-cell-depleted T cells, or PBMCs.

CDR1 is MNHEY, CDR2 SMNVEV, per germline (reference sequence). The CDR3 runs 15 residues. J was trimmed by 8 bases and V by 1 base; bases with no gene match: 4. Sequencing used immunoSEQ multiplex PCR; TCRdb keeps in-frame clones, though not all of them. The sample lists around 200,000 clones, about 83% occurring once. The receptor comes from a woman aged 40 to 49 with active or convalescent COVID-19. The specimen was peripheral blood. The chain links TRBV27 to TRBJ1-4; 10 bases fit TRBD1. The CDR3 nucleotides are TGTGCCAGCAGTTTATTGGGACAGGGGAGCGAAAAACTGTTTTTT. It translates to CASSLLGQGSEKLFF.